This section outlines one T cell receptor (beta chain) sequence together with its context. The antigen is not known. It was from roughly 20-30 mg of unsorted bulk tissue that RNA and DNA were co-extracted. cDNA specific to TCR beta was made from 450 to 650 ng of total RNA, with a constant-region primer employed for priming. Employing slightly modified ARM-PCR, three nested multiplex PCR rounds were run, and these gave rise to the TCR beta libraries. Forward primers for TRBV1-TRBV30 and a C-beta reverse primer served the first two PCR rounds, at about 10 cycles each. TCRdb re-analysed the multiplex PCR reads in MiXCR, keeping a single row per CDR3 protein. The repertoire includes about 120,000 distinct CDR3 sequences, 50% to 65% of them detected once, and around 9.3% sits in the top ten. This sample is drawn from a study of tumor-infiltrating lymphocytes in primary liver carcinoma. Looking at the study overall: These were node-negative, non-metastatic T1-T3 tumors of roughly 4 to 10 cm. Samples returned roughly 3.5 to 8 million productive TCRbeta reads each. Read depth did not differ significantly between tissue types.

Germline CDR1 is SGHVS and CDR2 is FQNEAQ. This CDR3 contains 14 residues. V was trimmed by 1 base and J by 10 bases, leaving 13 bases between them. Study outcomes and limitations: Blood had a significantly lower top-250-clone fraction than tumors did (p = 0.039). Between tumor regions, pairs overlapped more than tumor-adjacent and tumor-blood pairs did.

Input material: liver tumor tissue from sampling region 1. The subset was: tumor region T1, superior pole. The genes are TRBV7-8 and TRBJ2-2; perhaps TRBD1 as D (5 bases). This sequence was found in a woman aged 60-70 years with primary liver carcinoma and hepatitis B virus infection. CDR3 loop: CASSLEGFSVELFF. The DNA of the CDR3 is TGTGCCAGCAGCTTAGAGGGGTTCTCCGTGGAGCTGTTTTTT. Based on the CDR3 plus reference TRBV7-8 and TRBJ2-2, the full variable domain is GAGVSQSPRYKVAKRGQDVALRCDPISGHVSLFWYQQALGQGPEFLTYFQNEAQLDKSGLPSDRFFAERPEGSVSTLKIQRTQQEDSAVYLCASSLEGFSVELFFGEGSRLTVL.